Each of the 5 T cell receptor beta chains below was sequenced from the same sample in a study of blood T cell repertoires in COVID-19. Assay used: immunoSEQ multiplex PCR; TCRdb lists only in-frame clones, some missing. Counted here are roughly 230,000 clones, 89% occurring once; the ten biggest clones make up approximately 4.6%. Sequenced input: peripheral blood. Receptor source: a woman aged 40 to 50 who had recovered from COVID-19.

This chain links TRBV6-6 with TRBJ1-5, with 8 bases matching TRBD1. This CDR3 has 15 amino acids. Germline V gives CDR1 MNHNY, CDR2 SVGAGI (reference sequence). With 6 bases clipped from V and 2 bases from J, the junction kept 6 bases outside the gene matches. CDR3 DNA sequence: TGTGCCAGCAGCGGGGACAGGTTTGGCAATCAGCCCCAGCATTTT. Translated: CASSGDRFGNQPQHF.

J is TRBJ1-3 and V is TRBV11-2; D is unclear. This CDR3 comprises 14 residues. CDR1 and CDR2 from the germline V gene are SGHAT and FQNNGV. The V end was cut by 4 bases, the J end by 0 bases, with 7 bases between. As DNA, the CDR3 is TGTGCCAGCAGCTCGATACACTCTGGAAACACCATATATTTT. The encoded protein is CASSSIHSGNTIYF.

The chain employs TRBV19 and TRBJ2-1, with TRBD2 matching 9 bases. This CDR3 spans 16 amino acids. Germline V gene sequence: CDR1 LNHDA, CDR2 SQIVND (reference sequence). Trimming cost V 4 bases and J 2 bases; bases outside gene matches: 6. The DNA of the CDR3 is TGTGCCAGTAGTACGCGGGAGGGCCATCCCTACAATGAGCAGTTCTTC. As protein: CASSTREGHPYNEQFF.

This sequence joins TRBV30 and TRBJ2-1, with D unresolved. V gave up 3 bases and J gave up 14 bases, with 14 bases separating them. Germline V gene sequence: CDR1 GTSNPN, CDR2 SVGIG (reference sequence). The CDR3 totals 11 residues. The CDR3, as DNA: TGTGCCTGGAGGAACGGGTGGGTCGAGTTCTTC. Protein product: CAWRNGWVEFF.

This clone showed up just once. The CDR3 DNA sequence: TGTGCCAGCAACTCTTTAACAGGGATTGGTTCACCCCTCCACTTT. Translation: CASNSLTGIGSPLHF. This chain connects TRBV11-2 to TRBJ1-6; D is possibly TRBD1 (6 bases). This CDR3 has 15 residues. Germline CDR1 reads SGHAT; CDR2 reads FQNNGV. V was trimmed by 7 bases and J by 9 bases, leaving 19 bases between them. The complete variable domain, with remaining parts taken from reference TRBV11-2 and TRBJ1-6, reads EAGVAQSPRYKIIEKRQSVAFWCNPISGHATLYWYQQILGQGPKLLIQFQNNGVVDDSQLPKDRFSAERLKGVDSTLKIQPAKLEDSAVYLCASNSLTGIGSPLHFGNGTRLTVT.